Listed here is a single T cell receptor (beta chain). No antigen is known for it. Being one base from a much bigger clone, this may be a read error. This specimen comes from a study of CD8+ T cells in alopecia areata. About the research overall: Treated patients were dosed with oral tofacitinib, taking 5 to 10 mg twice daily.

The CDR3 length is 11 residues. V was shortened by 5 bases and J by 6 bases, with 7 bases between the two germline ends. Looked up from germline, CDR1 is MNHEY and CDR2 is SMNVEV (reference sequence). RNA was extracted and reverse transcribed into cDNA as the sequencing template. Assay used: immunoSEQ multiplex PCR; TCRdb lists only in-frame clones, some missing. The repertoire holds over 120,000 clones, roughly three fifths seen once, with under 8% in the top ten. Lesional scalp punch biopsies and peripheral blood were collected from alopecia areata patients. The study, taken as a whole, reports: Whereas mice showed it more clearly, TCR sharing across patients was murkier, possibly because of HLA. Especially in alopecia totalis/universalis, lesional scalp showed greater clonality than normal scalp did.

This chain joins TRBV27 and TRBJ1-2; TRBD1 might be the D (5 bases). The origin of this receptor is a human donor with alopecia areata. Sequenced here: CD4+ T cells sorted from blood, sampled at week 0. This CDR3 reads CASSPRDGYTF. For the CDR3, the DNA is TGTGCCAGCAGTCCCAGGGATGGCTACACCTTC.